Here is one TCR beta chain with its context. The antigen is unknown. Germline CDR1 reads MDHEN; CDR2 reads SYDVKM. The CDR3 covers 15 residues. The germline V and J ends were trimmed by 7 bases and 8 bases, with 23 bases remaining between them. The sample originates from a study of cytomegalovirus exposure and HLA in healthy donors. Study-wide results and caveats: An analysis was carried out at a later point. It showed that HLA-associated TCR beta chains were more clonally expanded than equally common non-associated chains.

Primers for the PCR totalled 60 Vbeta and 13 Jbeta. TCRdb keeps only in-frame clones here, not all; method: immunoSEQ multiplex PCR. This table lists about 130,000 clones. This TCR came from a woman aged 40 to 50 in good health and CMV-seropositive. The chain is built from TRBV28 and TRBJ1-2, with D tentatively TRBD1 (6 bases). The sample was PBMCs. CDR3 sequence: CASNLYGGAVEGYTF. The CDR3 DNA reads as TGTGCCAGCAATCTTTATGGGGGCGCGGTCGAGGGCTACACCTTC.